This is a list of T cell receptor beta chains from one sample in a study of Graves' ophthalmopathy and Graves' hyperthyroidism. Using its own MiXCR run on the multiplex PCR reads, TCRdb lists one record per CDR3 protein. The table records approximately 500,000 distinct CDR3 sequences, 13% to 15% of them present only once. The source material was blood. These receptors were obtained from a woman aged 25 to 39 with Graves' ophthalmopathy. Each CDR3 is given with its conserved first and last residue. D genes are given only for firm matches. Size is stated for part of the rows, as once, few or many counts, or as a class when the clone is expanded.

TRBJ1-1	many	NA	TRBV19	TGTGCCAGTAGTATACCCGGGGATAAAATGAACACTGAAGCTTTCTTT	CASSIPGDKMNTEAFF
TRBJ2-2	many	NA	TRBV28	TGTGCCAGCAGTTTAATACTGGCAGGAGGTGCTTCCGGGGAGCTGTTTTTT	CASSLILAGGASGELFF
TRBJ1-1	many	NA	TRBV6-5	TGTGCCAGCAGTTACGGGACCGTGAACACTGAAGCTTTCTTT	CASSYGTVNTEAFF
TRBJ2-5	many	TRBD1	TRBV7-2	TGTGCCAGCAGCCCAACATGGGGACAGGGAGAGACCCAGTACTTC	CASSPTWGQGETQYF
TRBJ1-1	many	NA	TRBV29-1	TGCAGCGTTGAACCAACCGGGGGGGGGAGGACTGAAGCTTTCTTT	CSVEPTGGGRTEAFF
TRBJ1-5	many	TRBD1	TRBV12-3/TRBV12-4	TGTGCCAGCAGCCGGACAGGGGGCCGTGCACAGCCCCAGCATTTT	CASSRTGGRAQPQHF
TRBJ1-1	many	NA	TRBV6-2/TRBV6-3	TGTGCCAGCAGTTACTCCGGGGGCCGGCGCCCATTGAACACTGAAGCTTTCTTT	CASSYSGGRRPLNTEAFF
TRBJ2-7	many	NA	TRBV28	TGTGCCAGCAGTCACGGGACCTCCGTCGGGCAGTACTTC	CASSHGTSVGQYF
TRBJ1-2	many	NA	TRBV5-5	TGTGCCAGCAGCTCCGGGACCGAGCTTTATGGCTACACCTTC	CASSSGTELYGYTF
TRBJ1-2	few	NA	TRBV4-1	TGCGCCAGCAGCCAAGATCGAACAGGACGCTTCCAAAGCCTTAACTATGGCTACACCTTC	CASSQDRTGRFQSLNYGYTF
TRBJ2-7	many	TRBD2	TRBV9	TGTGCCAGCAGCGTAGGGGGACTAGCAGACGAGCAGTACTTC	CASSVGGLADEQYF
TRBJ1-2	few	NA	TRBV5-1	TGCGCCAGCAGTAGTTTTAGGGGCTATGGCTACACCTTC	CASSSFRGYGYTF
TRBJ1-1	many	NA	TRBV12-5	TGTGCTAGTGGCCTTACCAGGGGGAACACTGAAGCTTTCTTT	CASGLTRGNTEAFF
TRBJ1-6	many	NA	TRBV6-5	TGTGCCAGCAGTTGGGACGGGAACTCCTATAATTCACCCCTCCACTTT	CASSWDGNSYNSPLHF
TRBJ1-1	many	NA	TRBV11-2	TGTGCCAGCAGCTTAGCCGGGATTAAAGCTTTCTTT	CASSLAGIKAFF
TRBJ2-7	many	NA	TRBV15	TGTGCCACCAGCAGGGACCTATGGGCCGAGCAGTACTTC	CATSRDLWAEQYF
TRBJ2-5	few	NA	TRBV6-1	TGTGCCAGCACCCAGGGGGGGCTTGGGGAGACCCAGTACTTC	CASTQGGLGETQYF
TRBJ1-2	NA	NA	TRBV18	TGTGCCAGCTCACCTAACACGAGGGGTGGCTACACCTTC	CASSPNTRGGYTF
TRBJ2-7	many	NA	TRBV6-1	TGTGCCAGCTACCAGGCCCGGGCAGGGAGCGAGCAGTACTTC	CASYQARAGSEQYF
TRBJ2-4	few	NA	TRBV2	TGTGCCAGCAGTGGGAAAGCCAAAAACATTCAGTACTTC	CASSGKAKNIQYF
TRBJ2-5	few	NA	TRBV20-1	TGCAGTGCTAATCCGGGGGCGCAGGGGGAGACCCAGTACTTC	CSANPGAQGETQYF
TRBJ1-1	few	NA	TRBV30	TGTGCCTGGAATAGAGGCATGAACACTGAAGCTTTCTTT	CAWNRGMNTEAFF
TRBJ2-2	many	NA	TRBV12-3/TRBV12-4	TGTGCCAGCAAGCCGTCAAAGCAGGCCGGGGAGCTGTTTTTT	CASKPSKQAGELFF
TRBJ1-5	many	NA	TRBV6-1	TGTGCCAGCATATGGGCAGCCTTCGATAGCAATCAGCCCCAGCATTTT	CASIWAAFDSNQPQHF
TRBJ1-5	many	NA	TRBV28	TGTGCCAGCAGTTTAAAAGTTGCTGGGGGTCGCCAGCCCCAGCATTTT	CASSLKVAGGRQPQHF
TRBJ2-2	NA	TRBD2	TRBV29-1	TGCAGCGCCCGCCCACCTCTGACTAGCGGGCAGAACACCGGGGAGCTGTTTTTT	CSARPPLTSGQNTGELFF
TRBJ1-2	many	TRBD1	TRBV24-1	TGTGCCACCAGTGATCCGGGACAGGGAGGTGGCTACACCTTC	CATSDPGQGGGYTF
TRBJ1-3	many	NA	TRBV3-1	TGTGCCAGCAGCCAACACTACTCCATAAACACGGACTCTGGAAACACCATATATTTT	CASSQHYSINTDSGNTIYF
TRBJ2-2	many	NA	TRBV12-3/TRBV12-4	TGTGCCAGCAGTTTGGGGTTTAACACCGGGGAGCTGTTTTTT	CASSLGFNTGELFF
TRBJ1-3	many	NA	TRBV12-3/TRBV12-4	TGTGCCAGCAGTTTAGTTTTGACAGGAGAAACCCCTTATTATGGAAACACCATATATTTT	CASSLVLTGETPYYGNTIYF
TRBJ2-7	many	TRBD1	TRBV6-1	TGTGCCAGCGGGGCTGACAGGGTTTGGACCTACGAGCAGTACTTC	CASGADRVWTYEQYF
TRBJ2-3	many	NA	TRBV6-1	TGTGCCAGCAGTGAAGCGGTAGGCAGGGGCGCAGATACGCAGTATTTT	CASSEAVGRGADTQYF
TRBJ2-4	many	NA	TRBV20-1	TGCAGTGCTAGCGGGGTAGCCAAAAACATTCAGTACTTC	CSASGVAKNIQYF
TRBJ1-5	many	NA	TRBV10-1	TGCGCCAGCAGTGAGGTTACAGGAGATAGCAATCAGCCCCAGCATTTT	CASSEVTGDSNQPQHF
TRBJ2-2	many	TRBD1	TRBV10-3	TGTGCCATCAGGGGACAGGGATTGGTACGCACCGGGGAGCTGTTTTTT	CAIRGQGLVRTGELFF
TRBJ2-2	many	TRBD1	TRBV12-3/TRBV12-4	TGTGCCACCAGCCGGGACAGGGGCACCGGGGAGCTGTTTTTT	CATSRDRGTGELFF
TRBJ1-5	many	NA	TRBV28	TGTGCCAGCAGATCCATAGGTTCCCAGCATTTT	CASRSIGSQHF
TRBJ1-1	many	NA	TRBV25-1	TGTGCCAGCAGTGAACCCGGGAACACTGAAGCTTTCTTT	CASSEPGNTEAFF
TRBJ2-5	NA	NA	TRBV7-9	TGTGCCAGCAGCACCATATACCAAGAGACCCAGTACTTC	CASSTIYQETQYF
TRBJ2-2	NA	NA	TRBV13	TGTGCCAGCTGGGAGGCTAGCAAGGGCACCGGGGAGCTGTTTTTT	CASWEASKGTGELFF
TRBJ2-2	many	TRBD2	TRBV20-1	TGCAGTGCGACCATTCCGGGACTAGAGTCGTTCCCCGGGGAGCTGTTTTTT	CSATIPGLESFPGELFF
TRBJ2-2	many	NA	TRBV6-5	TGTGCCAGCAGTTACCCCTCCGTCGGCAGGGACACCGGGGAGCTGTTTTTT	CASSYPSVGRDTGELFF
TRBJ1-6	many	NA	TRBV6-1	TGTGCCAGCAGCTTGGACCCACCGAGTTATAGTTTTGATTCACCCCTCCACTTT	CASSLDPPSYSFDSPLHF
TRBJ1-3	many	NA	TRBV4-1	TGCGCCAGCAGCCACCCACCAACTGGAAACACCATATATTTT	CASSHPPTGNTIYF
TRBJ1-1	NA	NA	TRBV20-1	TGCAGTGCGTTGCGGGACGCAGTTGAAGCTTTCTTT	CSALRDAVEAFF
TRBJ1-1	NA	TRBD1	TRBV6-5	TGTGCCAGCAGTTACTCCGGGACAGGGACGAACACTGAAGCTTTCTTT	CASSYSGTGTNTEAFF
TRBJ2-7	many	TRBD2	TRBV6-5	TGTGCCAGCAGTTACTCTTTAGCGGGAGTGGGTGAGCAGTACTTC	CASSYSLAGVGEQYF
TRBJ2-5	many	TRBD2	TRBV27	TGTGCCAGCAGTTCCTTACTAGCGGGAGGCCTAGAGACCCAGTACTTC	CASSSLLAGGLETQYF
TRBJ1-2	NA	TRBD1	TRBV11-1	TGTGCCAGCAGCTTAGCTTACCGGGACAGGGCTTTAGGCTACACCTTC	CASSLAYRDRALGYTF
TRBJ1-2	many	NA	TRBV19	TGTGCCAGTAGTACCCCGTCAACGGGGAGCTATGGCTACACCTTC	CASSTPSTGSYGYTF
TRBJ1-1	many	NA	TRBV6-8	TGTGCCAGCAGTTACTCGAGTGGAGCCGAAGCTTTCTTT	CASSYSSGAEAFF
TRBJ2-4	many	TRBD1	TRBV5-1	TGCGCCAGCAGTCGAACAGGGGGAAACATTCAGTACTTC	CASSRTGGNIQYF
TRBJ1-3	few	NA	TRBV6-1	TGTGCCAGCAGGAAAATGGGGACTGGAAACACCGTATATTTT	CASRKMGTGNTVYF
TRBJ2-7	many	NA	TRBV7-2	TGTGCCAGCAGCTTAGGGGGGGTGACATCCGAGCAGTACTTC	CASSLGGVTSEQYF
TRBJ2-2	many	NA	TRBV12-3/TRBV12-4	TGTGCCAGCATGCTTTGGGGACATACGAACACCGGGGAGCTGTTTTTT	CASMLWGHTNTGELFF